The present T cell receptor beta chain was sequenced within a study of Tregs in tolerant kidney transplant recipients. This clone was seen just once. Its matching antigen is unknown. Unstimulated Tregs (CD4+CD25+CD127-) and CD4+CD25- non-Tregs were sorted from PBMCs. Whole-study findings and limits: For some patients, primers changed over time, blocking nucleotide-level comparison.

The V end was cut by 1 base, the J end by 9 bases, with 10 bases between. CDR1 and CDR2 (germline): LGHNA, YNFKEQ. The CDR3 covers 13 residues. Sequenced by immunoSEQ multiplex PCR; TCRdb stores in-frame clones only, minus some. In the table there are roughly 80,000 clones, around 93% of which are singletons. This TCR came from a human donor who received a combined kidney and bone marrow transplant. Sequenced here: Tregs from blood, sampled before the transplant. The rearrangement uses TRBV4-2 and TRBJ2-1, with D possibly TRBD2 on 5 matching bases. The CDR3 bases are TGTGCCAGCAGCCAAGGGGAAGAGGGTGAGCAGTTCTTC. Its protein is CASSQGEEGEQFF.